Sequencing of this T cell receptor (beta chain) was carried out in a study of T cell repertoires in cytomegalovirus infection (dated by TCRdb to about 2019). Regarding the research as a whole: Peptide stimulations targeted recently identified HLA-C-restricted CMV epitopes, whose presentation resists viral immunomodulation, together with well-studied HLA-B-restricted epitopes. Because public TCR beta signatures pointed to carriage of CMV infection together with the matching HLA type, the HLA type of each donor mattered for the analysis. Study-wide findings and limitations: In the ex vivo response, HLA-C-restricted CMV-specific TCR beta clonotypes were dominant, and in two of eight donors the single most frequent clonotype came from this HLA-C-restricted group. Cumulative frequency of public TCR beta family members discriminated carriers of CMV infection plus the relevant HLA type in this cohort and an independent approximately 350-donor cohort.

This clonotype was picked up a small number of times. It has no known antigen specificity. No qualities accompany the bases; no much larger clone lies one base away. The treatment or condition tag for this specimen amounts to: in vitro stimulation with specific CMV peptide epitopes to enrich CMV-specific T cells. The CDR3 spans 18 residues, from the cysteine through the phenylalanine. The CDR3 DNA has 54 bases and is translated from base 1. For CDR1 and CDR2, the germline V gene lists MNHEY and SVGAGI. Trimming removed 2 bases from V and 4 bases from J; the gene matches leave 14 bases unexplained. Sequenced on an Illumina HiSeq 1500. TCRdb reprocessing: public reads trimmed at Q25 with fastp, clones called with MiXCR, in-frame beta chains kept. Every distinct CDR3 protein forms one entry, paired with its most common genes and DNA. This sample is represented by fewer than 650,000 distinct CDR3 sequences; 40% of them were singletons. Jointly, the top ten make up 48% of the sample.

Here the sequenced sample was cultured PBMCs, taken from culture after CMV antigen stimulation. This TCR derives from a human donor in good health (CMV status not recorded). Some clones in this sample may be carry-over from other donors' samples. The chain was built from TRBV6-5 and TRBJ2-7, with TRBD1 matching 10 junction bases. The CDR3 protein is CASSYGRVGQGIVYEQYF. Read as DNA, the sequence is TGTGCCAGCAGTTACGGTCGAGTGGGACAGGGGATTGTGTACGAGCAGTACTTC.